These T cell receptor beta chains were read from a single sample in a study of T cells in Graves' hyperthyroidism and ophthalmopathy. One entry per CDR3 protein results from TCRdb running MiXCR on the multiplex PCR reads. The table lists about 400,000 distinct CDR3 sequences, 15% of them singletons. The source material was blood. The origin of the receptors is a woman aged 25 to 39 with Graves' hyperthyroidism. CDR3s include the opening cysteine and the closing phenylalanine or tryptophan. A D gene is named only where the DNA matches it firmly. The listing skips clone size in some rows; elsewhere it reads once, few, many or a size class.

abundance	d_gene	v_gene	j_gene	CDR3aa	CDR3nt
many	-	TRBV3-1	TRBJ2-5	CASSQGWEETQYF	TGTGCCAGCAGCCAGGGGTGGGAAGAGACCCAGTACTTC
many	-	TRBV3-1	TRBJ1-1	CASSQVYTVNTEAFF	TGTGCCAGCAGCCAAGTATATACGGTTAACACTGAAGCTTTCTTT
many	TRBD2	TRBV3-1	TRBJ2-5	CASSQYGTSGSMETQYF	TGTGCCAGCAGCCAATATGGGACTAGCGGGAGTATGGAGACCCAGTACTTC
-	-	TRBV19	TRBJ2-1	CASSIRGGGGAYSYNEQFF	TGTGCCAGTAGTATTAGAGGAGGGGGAGGGGCTTACTCCTACAATGAGCAGTTCTTC
-	TRBD1	TRBV20-1	TRBJ1-2	CTLTGQKNYGYTF	TGCACCCTCACGGGACAGAAGAACTATGGCTACACCTTC
many	-	TRBV27	TRBJ2-7	CASSLSVHYEQYF	TGTGCCAGCAGTTTGTCAGTACACTACGAGCAGTACTTC
-	TRBD1	TRBV3-1	TRBJ2-1	CASSQRDSEQFF	TGTGCCAGCAGCCAAAGGGACAGTGAGCAGTTCTTC
many	TRBD1	TRBV6-1	TRBJ2-5	CASSHRGPETQYF	TGTGCCAGCAGCCACAGGGGGCCAGAGACCCAGTACTTC
-	TRBD1	TRBV7-9	TRBJ2-5	CASSPDRGTQYF	TGTGCCAGCAGCCCCGACAGGGGCACCCAGTACTTC
many	TRBD1	TRBV5-1	TRBJ1-6	CASSQDRGNSPLHF	TGCGCCAGCAGCCAGGACAGGGGGAATTCACCCCTCCACTTT
-	TRBD2	TRBV6-2/TRBV6-3	TRBJ2-5	CASSRSGRAVETQYF	TGTGCCAGCAGTCGGAGCGGGAGGGCCGTAGAGACCCAGTACTTC
-	-	TRBV20-1	TRBJ1-5	CSAQDLTPNQPQHF	TGCAGTGCCCAGGACCTCACCCCCAATCAGCCCCAGCATTTT
few	TRBD2	TRBV29-1	TRBJ2-1	CSGLLAGGPNEQFF	TGCAGCGGATTGCTAGCGGGAGGGCCTAATGAGCAGTTCTTC
-	-	TRBV19	TRBJ2-3	CASRQTGTGSTDTQYF	TGTGCCAGTAGACAGACCGGGACTGGGAGCACAGATACGCAGTATTTT
many	TRBD1	TRBV18	TRBJ1-1	CASSANTGGTEAFF	TGTGCCAGCTCAGCAAATACAGGGGGCACTGAAGCTTTCTTT
few	-	TRBV11-2	TRBJ1-1	CASSQVGRWNTEAFF	TGTGCCAGCAGTCAAGTGGGGCGCTGGAACACTGAAGCTTTCTTT
-	-	TRBV20-1	TRBJ2-1	CSAPTDFNNEQFF	TGCAGTGCCCCGACCGACTTCAACAATGAGCAGTTCTTC
few	-	TRBV19	TRBJ2-7	CASSPTEGSHHFYEQYF	TGTGCCAGTAGTCCGACAGAAGGATCTCACCATTTTTACGAGCAGTACTTC
many	-	TRBV3-1	TRBJ2-7	CASSQLPGPRGEQYF	TGTGCCAGCAGCCAACTACCAGGTCCCCGAGGCGAGCAGTACTTC
few	TRBD2	TRBV6-1	TRBJ2-1	CTTSGYYNEQFF	TGTACGACTAGCGGCTATTACAATGAGCAGTTCTTC
-	-	TRBV27	TRBJ2-7	CASSSSTIAPQYF	TGTGCCAGCAGTTCGAGTACCATCGCTCCGCAGTACTTC
many	-	TRBV12-3/TRBV12-4	TRBJ2-7	CASSSDGAYEQYF	TGTGCCAGCAGTTCCGATGGGGCCTACGAGCAGTACTTC
many	TRBD2	TRBV6-1	TRBJ2-5	CASSQGALAGLETQYF	TGTGCCAGCAGCCAAGGGGCCCTAGCGGGATTAGAGACCCAGTACTTC
many	-	TRBV5-1	TRBJ2-7	CASSTGRQRHSYEQYF	TGCGCCAGCAGCACAGGAAGGCAGCGACACTCCTACGAGCAGTACTTC
many	TRBD1	TRBV12-3/TRBV12-4	TRBJ1-5	CASSPTGGSNQPQHF	TGTGCCAGCAGTCCGACAGGGGGGAGCAATCAGCCCCAGCATTTT
many	TRBD2	TRBV20-1	TRBJ2-1	CSARRDYLVYNEQFF	TGCAGTGCTCGCCGGGACTACCTTGTCTACAATGAGCAGTTCTTC
few	-	TRBV28	TRBJ1-2	CASSSIRQDRSYGYTF	TGTGCCAGCAGTTCTATAAGGCAGGACCGAAGCTATGGCTACACCTTC
many	TRBD2	TRBV28	TRBJ2-3	CASSLTSGMFTDTQYF	TGTGCCAGCAGTTTGACTAGCGGGATGTTCACAGATACGCAGTATTTT
-	-	TRBV20-1	TRBJ2-1	CSASPEGHLRGSSEQFF	TGCAGTGCCTCCCCTGAGGGGCACCTGAGGGGGAGCAGTGAGCAGTTCTTC
many	-	TRBV7-3	TRBJ2-5	CASSLTGRYQETQYF	TGTGCCAGCAGCTTAACGGGGCGGTACCAAGAGACCCAGTACTTC
-	TRBD2	TRBV20-1	TRBJ2-1	CSAPRTSPEVNEQFF	TGCAGTGCCCCCAGGACTAGCCCCGAGGTCAATGAGCAGTTCTTC
many	-	TRBV2	TRBJ1-1	CASSEFRVTEAFF	TGTGCCAGCAGTGAATTCAGGGTCACTGAAGCTTTCTTT
many	TRBD1	TRBV5-1	TRBJ1-2	CASSLRQGIGGYTF	TGCGCCAGCAGCTTACGACAGGGGATAGGCGGCTACACCTTC
few	TRBD2	TRBV7-9	TRBJ2-1	CASSSLAGGPNEQFF	TGTGCCAGCAGCTCGCTAGCGGGAGGCCCCAATGAGCAGTTCTTC